Listed here is a single T cell receptor (beta chain). These data come from a study of OX40 agonist ivuxolimab in advanced cancers. Clones were read by immunoSEQ multiplex PCR, and TCRdb kept only the in-frame ones, dropping some. The data contain approximately 100,000 clones, less than 85% of them singletons. This TCR came from an adult with an advanced solid tumor such as melanoma, head and neck, liver or kidney cancer. Sequencing used CD4+ or CD8+ T cells sorted from blood, obtained in a trial of the OX40 agonist ivuxolimab.

CDR3 region: CAWYSRSGSGQYF. CDR3 nucleotide sequence: TGTGCCTGGTACTCGAGATCGGGATCAGGGCAGTACTTC. The rearrangement joins TRBV30 to TRBJ2-7, with D possibly TRBD2 on 5 matching bases. Germline values: CDR1 GTSNPN, CDR2 SVGIG (reference sequence). The V gene lost 5 bases and the J gene lost 9 bases, with 20 bases spanning the gap. This CDR3 has 13 amino acids.